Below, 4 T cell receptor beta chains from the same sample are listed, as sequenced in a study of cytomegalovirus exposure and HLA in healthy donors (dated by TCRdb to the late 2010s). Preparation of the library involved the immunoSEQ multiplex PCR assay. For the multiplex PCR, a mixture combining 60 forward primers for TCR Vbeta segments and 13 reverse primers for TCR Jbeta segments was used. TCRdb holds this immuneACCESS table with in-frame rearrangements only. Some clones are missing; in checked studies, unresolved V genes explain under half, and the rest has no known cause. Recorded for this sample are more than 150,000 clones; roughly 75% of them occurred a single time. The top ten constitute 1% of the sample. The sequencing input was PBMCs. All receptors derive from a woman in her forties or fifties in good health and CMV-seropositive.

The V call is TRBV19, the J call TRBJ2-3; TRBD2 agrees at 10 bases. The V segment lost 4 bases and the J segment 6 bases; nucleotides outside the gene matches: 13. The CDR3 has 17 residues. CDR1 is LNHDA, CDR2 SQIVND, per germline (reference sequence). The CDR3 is CASSTPGLATSRDTQYF. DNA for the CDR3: TGTGCCAGTAGTACTCCGGGACTAGCGACCTCACGTGATACGCAGTATTTT.

The CDR3 DNA sequence: TGCGCCAGCACCCGGGGCACTGAAGCTTTCTTT. This encodes CASTRGTEAFF. V usage is TRBV4-1 and J usage is TRBJ1-1, with unresolved D. The CDR3 length is 11 residues. Germline V CDR1 and CDR2: MGHRA, YSYEKL. The germline V and J ends were trimmed by 7 bases and 4 bases, with 7 bases remaining between them.

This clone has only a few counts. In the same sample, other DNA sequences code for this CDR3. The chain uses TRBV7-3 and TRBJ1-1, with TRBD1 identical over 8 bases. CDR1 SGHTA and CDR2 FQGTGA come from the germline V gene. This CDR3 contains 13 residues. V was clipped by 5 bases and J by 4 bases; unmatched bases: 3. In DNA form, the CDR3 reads TGTGCCAGCAGCCCAACAGGGGGCACTGAAGCTTTCTTT. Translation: CASSPTGGTEAFF.

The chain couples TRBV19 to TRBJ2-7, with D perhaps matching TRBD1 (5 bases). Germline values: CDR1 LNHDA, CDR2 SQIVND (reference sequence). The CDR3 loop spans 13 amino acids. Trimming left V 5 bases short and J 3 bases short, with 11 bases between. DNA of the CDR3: TGTGCCAGTAGTCTGAGCAGGGACTACGAGCAGTACTTC. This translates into CASSLSRDYEQYF.